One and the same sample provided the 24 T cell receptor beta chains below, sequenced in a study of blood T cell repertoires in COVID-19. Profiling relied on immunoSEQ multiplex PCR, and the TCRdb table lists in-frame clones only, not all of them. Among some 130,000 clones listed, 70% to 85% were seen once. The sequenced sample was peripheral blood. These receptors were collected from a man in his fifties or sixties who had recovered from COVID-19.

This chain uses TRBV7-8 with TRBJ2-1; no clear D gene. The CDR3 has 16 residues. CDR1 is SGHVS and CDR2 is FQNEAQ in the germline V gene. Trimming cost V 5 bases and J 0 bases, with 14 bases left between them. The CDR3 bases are TGTGCCAGCAGCGCATCCTACTGGAGCTCCTACAATGAGCAGTTCTTC. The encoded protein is CASSASYWSSYNEQFF.

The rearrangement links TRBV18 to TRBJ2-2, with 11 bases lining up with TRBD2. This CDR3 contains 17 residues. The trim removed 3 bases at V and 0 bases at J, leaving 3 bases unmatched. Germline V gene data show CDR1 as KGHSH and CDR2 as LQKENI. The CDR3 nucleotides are TGTGCCAGCTCACCTCTACTAGCGGGGGCGAACACCGGGGAGCTGTTTTTT. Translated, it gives CASSPLLAGANTGELFF. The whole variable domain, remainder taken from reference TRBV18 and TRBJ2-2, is NAGVMQNPRHLVRRRGQEARLRCSPMKGHSHVYWYRQLPEEGLKFMVYLQKENIIDESGMPKERFSAEFPKEGPSILRIQQVVRGDSAAYFCASSPLLAGANTGELFFGEGSRLTVL.

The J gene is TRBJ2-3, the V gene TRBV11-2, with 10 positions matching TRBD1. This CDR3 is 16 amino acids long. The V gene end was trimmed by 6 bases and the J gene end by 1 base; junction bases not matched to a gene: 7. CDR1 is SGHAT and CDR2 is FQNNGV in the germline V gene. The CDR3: CASRFTGTGGTDTQYF. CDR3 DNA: TGTGCCAGCAGATTTACCGGGACAGGGGGCACAGATACGCAGTATTTT.

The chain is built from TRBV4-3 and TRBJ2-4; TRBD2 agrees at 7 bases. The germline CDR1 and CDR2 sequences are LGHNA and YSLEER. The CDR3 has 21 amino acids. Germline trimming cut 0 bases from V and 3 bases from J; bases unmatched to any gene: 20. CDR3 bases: TGCGCCAGCAGCCAAGAGGGCGGGTTTGGGAGGGCTCCTACCCACAAAAACATTCAGTACTTC. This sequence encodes CASSQEGGFGRAPTHKNIQYF.

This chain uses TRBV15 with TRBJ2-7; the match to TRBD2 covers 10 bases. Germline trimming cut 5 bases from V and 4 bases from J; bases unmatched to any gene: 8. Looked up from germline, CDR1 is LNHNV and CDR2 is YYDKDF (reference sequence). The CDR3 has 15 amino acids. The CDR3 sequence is CATSEGLAGVYEQYF. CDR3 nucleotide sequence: TGTGCCACCAGCGAAGGGCTAGCGGGAGTATACGAGCAGTACTTC.

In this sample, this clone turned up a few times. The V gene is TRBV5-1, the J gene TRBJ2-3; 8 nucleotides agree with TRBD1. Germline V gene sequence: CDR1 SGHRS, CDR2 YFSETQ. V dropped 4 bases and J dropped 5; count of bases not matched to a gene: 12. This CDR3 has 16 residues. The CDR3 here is CASSPQATGGKDTQYF. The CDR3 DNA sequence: TGCGCCAGCAGCCCTCAGGCCACAGGGGGTAAAGATACGCAGTATTTT.

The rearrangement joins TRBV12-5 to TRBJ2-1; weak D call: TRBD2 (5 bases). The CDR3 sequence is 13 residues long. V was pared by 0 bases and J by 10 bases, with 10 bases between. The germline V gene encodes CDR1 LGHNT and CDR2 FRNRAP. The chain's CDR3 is CASGLVEGREQFF. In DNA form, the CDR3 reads TGTGCTAGTGGTTTGGTAGAGGGCAGGGAGCAGTTCTTC. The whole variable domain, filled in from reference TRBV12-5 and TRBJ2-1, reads DARVTQTPRHKVTEMGQEVTMRCQPILGHNTVFWYRQTMMQGLELLAYFRNRAPLDDSGMPKDRFSAEMPDATLATLKIQPSEPRDSAVYFCASGLVEGREQFFGPGTRLTVL.

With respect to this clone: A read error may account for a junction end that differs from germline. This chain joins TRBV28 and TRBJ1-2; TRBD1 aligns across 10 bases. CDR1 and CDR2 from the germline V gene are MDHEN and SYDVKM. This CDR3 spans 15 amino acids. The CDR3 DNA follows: TGTGCCAGCAGTCCAGCACCTTCCGGGACAGGGGCGAACTACTTC. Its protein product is CASSPAPSGTGANYF.

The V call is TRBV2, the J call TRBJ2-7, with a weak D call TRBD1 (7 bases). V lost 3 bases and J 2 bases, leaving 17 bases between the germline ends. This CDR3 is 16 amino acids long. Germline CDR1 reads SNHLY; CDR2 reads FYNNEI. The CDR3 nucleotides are TGTGCCAGCAGTGAGAGTGGGCAGGGGGGACCCTACGAGCAGTACTTC. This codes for CASSESGQGGPYEQYF.

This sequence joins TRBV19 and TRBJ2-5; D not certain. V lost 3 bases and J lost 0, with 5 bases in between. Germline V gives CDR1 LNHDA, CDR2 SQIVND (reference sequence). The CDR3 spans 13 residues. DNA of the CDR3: TGTGCCAGTAGTATCTCTTACCAAGAGACCCAGTACTTC. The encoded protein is CASSISYQETQYF.

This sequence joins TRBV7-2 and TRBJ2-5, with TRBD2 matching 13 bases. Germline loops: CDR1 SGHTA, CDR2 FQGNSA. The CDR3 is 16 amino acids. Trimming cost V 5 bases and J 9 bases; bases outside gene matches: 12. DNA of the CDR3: TGTGCCAGCAGCCTTCGACTAGCGGGGGGCCGAGGGGCCCAGTACTTC. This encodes CASSLRLAGGRGAQYF.

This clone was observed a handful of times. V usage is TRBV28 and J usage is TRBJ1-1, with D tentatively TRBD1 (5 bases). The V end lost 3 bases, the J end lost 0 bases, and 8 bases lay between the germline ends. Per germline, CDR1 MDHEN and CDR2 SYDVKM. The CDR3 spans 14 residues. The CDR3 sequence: CASSLRQLNTEAFF. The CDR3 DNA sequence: TGTGCCAGCAGTTTGAGACAGTTGAACACTGAAGCTTTCTTT. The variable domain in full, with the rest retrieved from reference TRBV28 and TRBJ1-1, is DVKVTQSSRYLVKRTGEKVFLECVQDMDHENMFWYRQDPGLGLRLIYFSYDVKMKEKGDIPEGYSVSREKKERFSLILESASTNQTSMYLCASSLRQLNTEAFFGQGTRLTVV.

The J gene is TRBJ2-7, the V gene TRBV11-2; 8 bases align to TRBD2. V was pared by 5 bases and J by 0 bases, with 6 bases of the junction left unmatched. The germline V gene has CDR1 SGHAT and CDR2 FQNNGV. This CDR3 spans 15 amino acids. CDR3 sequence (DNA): TGTGCCAGCAGCCCGGGGGCGGGAGGCTCCTACGAGCAGTACTTC. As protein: CASSPGAGGSYEQYF.

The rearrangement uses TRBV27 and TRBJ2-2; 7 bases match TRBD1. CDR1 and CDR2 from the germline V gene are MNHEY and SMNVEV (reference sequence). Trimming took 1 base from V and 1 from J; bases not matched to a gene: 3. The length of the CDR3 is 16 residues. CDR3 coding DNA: TGTGCCAGCAGTTTATTGGGGACAGTGAACACCGGGGAGCTGTTTTTT. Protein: CASSLLGTVNTGELFF.

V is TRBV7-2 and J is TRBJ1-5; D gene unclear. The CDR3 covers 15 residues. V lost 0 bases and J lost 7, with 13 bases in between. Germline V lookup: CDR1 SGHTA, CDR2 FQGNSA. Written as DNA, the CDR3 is TGTGCCAGCAGCTTAGCGGGGAGAAACGGGCAGCCCCAGCATTTT. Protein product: CASSLAGRNGQPQHF.

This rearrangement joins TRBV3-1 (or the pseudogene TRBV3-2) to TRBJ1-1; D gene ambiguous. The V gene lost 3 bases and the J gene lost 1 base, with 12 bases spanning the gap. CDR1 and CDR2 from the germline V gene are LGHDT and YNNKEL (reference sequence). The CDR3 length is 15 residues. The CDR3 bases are TGTGCCAGCAGCCAGGGAACCGCGGGGAACACTGAAGCTTTCTTT. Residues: CASSQGTAGNTEAFF.

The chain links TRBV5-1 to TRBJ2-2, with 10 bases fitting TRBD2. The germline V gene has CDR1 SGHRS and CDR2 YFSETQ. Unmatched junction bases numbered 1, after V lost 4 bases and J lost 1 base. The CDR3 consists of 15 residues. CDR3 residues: CASSPSGRNTGELFF. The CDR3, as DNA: TGCGCCAGCAGCCCTAGCGGGAGGAACACCGGGGAGCTGTTTTTT.

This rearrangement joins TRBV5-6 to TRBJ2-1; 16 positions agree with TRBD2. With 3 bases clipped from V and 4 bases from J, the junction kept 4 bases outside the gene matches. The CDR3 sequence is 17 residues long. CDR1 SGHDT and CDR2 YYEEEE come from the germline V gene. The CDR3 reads CASSSGLAGGGYNEQFF. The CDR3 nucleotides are TGTGCCAGCAGCTCGGGACTAGCGGGAGGGGGGTACAATGAGCAGTTCTTC.

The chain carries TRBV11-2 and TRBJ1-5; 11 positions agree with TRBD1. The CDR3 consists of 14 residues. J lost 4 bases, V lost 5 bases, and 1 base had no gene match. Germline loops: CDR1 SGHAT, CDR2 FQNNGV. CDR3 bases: TGTGCCAGCAGCGGGACAGGGGGGAATCAGCCCCAGCATTTT. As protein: CASSGTGGNQPQHF.

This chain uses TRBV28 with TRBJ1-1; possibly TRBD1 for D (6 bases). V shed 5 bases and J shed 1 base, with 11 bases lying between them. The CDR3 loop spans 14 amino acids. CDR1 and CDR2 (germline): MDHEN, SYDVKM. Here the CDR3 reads CASSLGTPNTEAFF. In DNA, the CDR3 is TGTGCCAGCAGTCTCGGGACACCGAACACTGAAGCTTTCTTT.

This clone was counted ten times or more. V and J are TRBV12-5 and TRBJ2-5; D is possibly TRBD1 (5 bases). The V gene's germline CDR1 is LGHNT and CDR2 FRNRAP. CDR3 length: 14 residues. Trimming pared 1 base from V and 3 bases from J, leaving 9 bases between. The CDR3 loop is CASGLGGGKETQYF. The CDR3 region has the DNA TGTGCTAGTGGTTTGGGGGGCGGTAAAGAGACCCAGTACTTC. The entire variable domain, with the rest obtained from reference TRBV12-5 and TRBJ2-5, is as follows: DARVTQTPRHKVTEMGQEVTMRCQPILGHNTVFWYRQTMMQGLELLAYFRNRAPLDDSGMPKDRFSAEMPDATLATLKIQPSEPRDSAVYFCASGLGGGKETQYFGPGTRLLVL.

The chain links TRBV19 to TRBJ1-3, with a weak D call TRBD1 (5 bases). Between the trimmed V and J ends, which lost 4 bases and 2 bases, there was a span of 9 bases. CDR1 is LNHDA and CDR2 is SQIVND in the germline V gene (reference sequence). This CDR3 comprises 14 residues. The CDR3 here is CASSTTGPGNTIYF. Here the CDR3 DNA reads TGTGCCAGTAGTACTACAGGACCTGGAAACACCATATATTTT.

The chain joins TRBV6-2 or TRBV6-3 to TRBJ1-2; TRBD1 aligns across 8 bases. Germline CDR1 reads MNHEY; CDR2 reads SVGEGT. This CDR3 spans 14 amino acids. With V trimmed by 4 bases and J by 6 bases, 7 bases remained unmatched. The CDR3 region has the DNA TGTGCCAGCAGTTGGACAGGGAAGATAGATGGCTACACCTTC. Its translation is CASSWTGKIDGYTF.

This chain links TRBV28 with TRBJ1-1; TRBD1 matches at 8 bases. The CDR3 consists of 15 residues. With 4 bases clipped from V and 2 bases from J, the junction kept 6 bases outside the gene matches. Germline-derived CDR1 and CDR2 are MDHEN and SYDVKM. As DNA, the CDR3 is TGTGCCAGCAGTTGGTACAGGGGGGAAAACACTGAAGCTTTCTTT. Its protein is CASSWYRGENTEAFF. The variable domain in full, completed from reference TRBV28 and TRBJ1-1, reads DVKVTQSSRYLVKRTGEKVFLECVQDMDHENMFWYRQDPGLGLRLIYFSYDVKMKEKGDIPEGYSVSREKKERFSLILESASTNQTSMYLCASSWYRGENTEAFFGQGTRLTVV.